This TCR beta chain is drawn from a study of T cell responses to AZD1222 COVID-19 vaccine. Background on the study: Recipients boosted at about 4 weeks or about 12 weeks are pooled.

Notes on the study in general: Within unmutated variant regions lay the reported targets of nearly half of spike-specific TCRs.

A remark on this clone: Its antigen is not identified.

Profiled with immunoSEQ multiplex PCR; TCRdb holds only in-frame clones, not every one. The repertoire has 100,000 or so clones, approximately 93% of them found once; the top ten carry around 4.3%. The sequence was collected from an adult in good health. Sequencing was performed on peripheral blood, taken on day 0 of AZD1222 vaccination.

Here the CDR3 reads CASSYWVGNTEAFF. CDR3 nucleotide sequence: TGCGCCAGCAGTTACTGGGTGGGCAACACTGAAGCTTTCTTT. The chain employs TRBV5-1 and TRBJ1-1; no clear D gene. V was pared by 5 bases and J by 2 bases, with 13 bases between. The CDR3 spans 14 residues. CDR1 and CDR2 (germline): SGHRS, YFSETQ.